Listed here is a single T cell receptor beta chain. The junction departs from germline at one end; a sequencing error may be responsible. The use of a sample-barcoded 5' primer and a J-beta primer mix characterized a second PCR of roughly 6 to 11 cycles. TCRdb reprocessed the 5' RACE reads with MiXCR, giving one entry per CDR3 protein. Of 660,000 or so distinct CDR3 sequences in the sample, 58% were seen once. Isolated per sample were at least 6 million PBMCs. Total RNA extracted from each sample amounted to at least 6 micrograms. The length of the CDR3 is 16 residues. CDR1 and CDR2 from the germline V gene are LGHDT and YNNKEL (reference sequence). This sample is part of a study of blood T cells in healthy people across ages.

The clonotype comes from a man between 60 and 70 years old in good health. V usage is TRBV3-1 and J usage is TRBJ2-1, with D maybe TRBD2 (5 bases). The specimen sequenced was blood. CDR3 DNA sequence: TGTACCAGTAGCCAAGCCGGGGTAGGGCCCGTGGATGAGCAGTTCTTC. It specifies CTSSQAGVGPVDEQFF.